The rows below give T cell receptor beta chains drawn from one sample of a study of siplizumab effects on memory and regulatory T cells. The protocol was immunoSEQ multiplex PCR, while the TCRdb copy is restricted to in-frame clones and leaves out a portion. The data show tens of thousands of clones, approximately 88% seen once. The source material was naive CD4+ T cells sorted from blood. All receptors come from a human donor in good health. CDR3s include the opening cysteine and the closing phenylalanine or tryptophan. Each record gives: J gene, V gene, clone size, D gene, CDR3 protein, CDR3 DNA. A D gene is named only where the DNA matches it firmly. Some rows mark clone size as missing; the rest say once, few, many or name a class of expanded clone.

TRBJ1-2	TRBV30	.	.	CAAPGEDYGYTF	TGTGCCGCACCGGGGGAAGACTATGGCTACACCTTC
TRBJ2-1	TRBV5-1	.	.	CASSLAGAGYEQFF	TGCGCCAGCAGCTTGGCGGGAGCAGGCTATGAGCAGTTCTTC
TRBJ2-3	TRBV2	.	.	CASTLSWVTSTDTQYF	TGTGCCAGCACCCTCTCTTGGGTGACTAGCACAGATACGCAGTATTTT
TRBJ1-3	TRBV4-1	.	.	CASSPDAPGNTIYF	TGCGCCAGCAGCCCAGACGCCCCCGGGAACACCATATATTTT
TRBJ2-7	TRBV9	.	TRBD1	CASSKRDSLSYEQYF	TGTGCCAGCAGCAAAAGGGACAGCCTCTCCTACGAGCAGTACTTC
TRBJ1-2	TRBV6-6	.	TRBD1	CASWSGQGLVGYTF	TGTGCCAGCTGGTCGGGACAGGGCCTTGTGGGCTACACCTTC
TRBJ1-1	TRBV14	.	.	CASSLAGTEAFF	TGTGCCAGCAGTCTCGCAGGAACTGAAGCTTTCTTT
TRBJ2-2	TRBV6-4	.	TRBD2	CASSDWTKAGGDTGELFF	TGTGCCAGCAGTGACTGGACCAAAGCGGGGGGCGACACCGGGGAGCTGTTTTTT
TRBJ1-2	TRBV4-1	few	TRBD1	CASRTGTGDKYGYTF	TGCGCCAGCAGGACCGGGACAGGGGACAAGTATGGCTACACCTTC
TRBJ2-2	TRBV10-1	once	TRBD2	CASSEMGQGTVAGSGELFF	TGCGCCAGCAGTGAGATGGGGCAGGGGACCGTAGCGGGATCCGGGGAGCTGTTTTTT
TRBJ1-5	TRBV15	.	.	CATSKPAGGTHQPQHF	TGTGCCACCAGCAAACCCGCGGGGGGGACCCATCAGCCCCAGCATTTT
TRBJ2-1	TRBV5-6	.	.	CASSLDLRSGNEQFF	TGTGCCAGCAGCTTGGACCTGAGGTCCGGCAATGAGCAGTTCTTC
TRBJ2-1	TRBV20-1	.	.	CSARLANEQFF	TGCAGTGCTAGACTAGCAAATGAGCAGTTCTTC
TRBJ2-3	TRBV6-6	.	TRBD2	CASNRGGAGTDTQYF	TGTGCCAGCAACCGCGGGGGGGCCGGCACAGATACGCAGTATTTT
TRBJ2-1	TRBV5-1	.	TRBD2	CASSPGGTSGRNEQFF	TGCGCCAGCAGCCCGGGGGGGACTAGCGGGAGAAATGAGCAGTTCTTC
TRBJ2-1	TRBV11-3	.	.	CASSLGGTDNEQFF	TGTGCCAGCAGCTTAGGAGGGACGGACAATGAGCAGTTCTTC